The present TCR beta chain was sequenced within a study of neurological immune-mediated disorders. Whole-study results and caveats: None of the CDR3 amino acid sequences of expanded clones recurred across subjects, suggesting private repertoires in all groups. The most TCR clonal expansion was seen in HTLV-1-associated myelopathy, whereas the least was seen in multiple sclerosis, below the level in healthy controls.

This clonotype was seen repeatedly, ten times or more. The target antigen is unknown. Germline V lookup: CDR1 MNHNY, CDR2 SVGAGI (reference sequence). The ends were cut back, 5 bases at V and 7 bases at J, with 20 bases in the middle. The CDR3 length is 15 residues. TCRdb itself ran the 5' RACE reads through MiXCR, one entry per CDR3 protein. The data hold 27,000 or so distinct CDR3 sequences, with about 15% observed a single time. The clonotype comes from a man aged 70 or older in good health. The source material was PBMCs. The rearrangement uses TRBV6-6 and TRBJ1-2; D gene ambiguous. As DNA, the CDR3 is TGTGCCAGCAGTCCCCGCACCGATTTAGGGAGTGGCTACACCTTC. Protein product: CASSPRTDLGSGYTF.